The 6 T cell receptor beta chains presented below share a single source sample, sequenced in a study of blood T cells in healthy people across ages. For the second PCR, which ran for about 7 to 12 cycles, a sample-barcoded 5' primer and a J-beta primer mix were used. From the 5' RACE reads, TCRdb called clonotypes with MiXCR, one entry per CDR3 protein. The table includes fewer than 800,000 distinct CDR3 sequences, roughly 49% detected once. Sequencing was performed on blood. These receptors were collected from a woman in her sixties in good health.

This chain joins TRBV5-1 and TRBJ1-1, with no clear D. Trimming removed 0 bases at V and 0 bases at J, with 12 bases between. Germline V gene lookup returns CDR1 SGHRS and CDR2 YFSETQ. This CDR3 is 16 amino acids long. Here the CDR3 reads CASSLATVRVNTEAFF. The CDR3 DNA reads as TGCGCCAGCAGCTTGGCCACGGTCCGGGTGAACACTGAAGCTTTCTTT.

This chain connects TRBV20-1 to TRBJ2-2, with TRBD1 matching 7 bases. There are 14 residues in the CDR3. Trimming took 3 bases from V and 4 from J; bases not matched to a gene: 5. The germline CDR1 and CDR2 sequences are DFQATT and SNEGSKA (reference sequence). The CDR3 DNA follows: TGCAGTGCTAGCTACAGGGGCTTCACCGGGGAGCTGTTTTTT. Protein: CSASYRGFTGELFF.

This chain uses TRBV21-1 with TRBJ2-6; the DNA was not used to check the table's D call, TRBD1. TRBV21-1 is a pseudogene locus. The CDR3 consists of 18 residues. The CDR3 spells CASGPRGKGEDGANVLTF. CDR3 coding DNA: TGTGCCAGCGGCCCCCGAGGAAAAGGGGAAGACGGGGCCAACGTCCTGACTTTC.

The V gene is TRBV7-2, the J gene TRBJ2-3; D ambiguous. V was shortened by 1 base and J by 0 bases, with 8 bases between the two germline ends. Germline assignment: CDR1 SGHTA and CDR2 FQGNSA. CDR3 size: 15 residues. CDR3 coding DNA: TGTGCCAGCAGCTTAGTTGGGCATAGCACAGATACGCAGTATTTT. Its translation is CASSLVGHSTDTQYF.

This clonotype was seen many times. V is TRBV12-3 or TRBV12-4 and J is TRBJ2-7; 7 nucleotides match TRBD1. Trimming at V came to 5 bases and at J to 0 bases, leaving 4 bases not matched to a gene. CDR3 size: 14 residues. This chain's CDR3 is CASSTRQGSYEQYF. CDR3 DNA: TGTGCCAGCAGTACCCGACAGGGCTCCTACGAGCAGTACTTC.

The rearrangement uses TRBV5-6 and TRBJ2-7; TRBD1 aligns across 8 bases. The CDR3 covers 16 residues. Germline CDR1 reads SGHDT; CDR2 reads YYEEEE. Losses at the gene ends were 0 bases for V and 0 bases for J; bases not matched to a gene: 5. The DNA of the CDR3 is TGTGCCAGCAGCTTGGGCCTCGACAGGGGCTCCTACGAGCAGTACTTC. Protein sequence: CASSLGLDRGSYEQYF. Drawing the rest from reference TRBV5-6 and TRBJ2-7, the complete variable domain is DAGVTQSPTHLIKTRGQQVTLRCSPKSGHDTVSWYQQALGQGPQFIFQYYEEEERQRGNFPDRFSGHQFPNYSSELNVNALLLGDSALYLCASSLGLDRGSYEQYFGPGTRLTVT.